Sequencing of this T cell receptor (beta chain) was carried out in a study of cytomegalovirus exposure and HLA in healthy donors. Primers for the PCR totalled 60 Vbeta and 13 Jbeta. Measured with immunoSEQ multiplex PCR; TCRdb has only the in-frame clones, and not every one. The sample holds roughly 200,000 clones, over 65% seen once. This CDR3 has 15 amino acids. Germline-derived CDR1 and CDR2 are SGHTA and FQGNSA. J was trimmed by 8 bases and V by 5 bases; bases with no gene match: 10. Donors likely had unrecorded immune exposures despite being nominally healthy when sampled. The chain couples TRBV7-2 to TRBJ1-5, with 9 bases matching TRBD1. The receptor was derived from a man aged 35-49 years in good health and CMV-seropositive. The sample taken for sequencing was PBMCs. CDR3 sequence reads: CASSPQGQGREPQHF. The DNA of the CDR3 is TGTGCCAGCAGCCCACAAGGACAGGGGCGGGAGCCCCAGCATTTT.